Below, 17 T cell receptor beta chains from the same sample are listed, as sequenced in a study of Ad26.COV2.S vaccination and SARS-CoV-2 variants. Measured with immunoSEQ multiplex PCR; TCRdb has only the in-frame clones, and not every one. The sample records over 250,000 clones, about 87% being singletons. Treatment reported: approximately 18 received Ad26.COV2.S at low or high dose, single or two shots; about 5 received placebo; per-sample allocation not given. After the first vaccine or placebo injection, samples were drawn on day 63. Material: peripheral blood, obtained in a trial of Ad26.COV2.S vaccine versus placebo. The receptors come from a person between 18 and 65 years old who received the Ad26.COV2.S COVID-19 vaccine or a placebo.

The V call is TRBV15, the J call TRBJ1-6; D is uncertain. The germline V and J ends were trimmed by 9 bases and 3 bases, with 9 bases remaining between them. The germline V gene has CDR1 LNHNV and CDR2 YYDKDF (reference sequence). The CDR3 has 13 amino acids. CDR3 sequence: CATARDYNSPLHF. As DNA, the CDR3 is TGTGCCACGGCAAGGGACTATAATTCACCCCTCCACTTT.

With regard to this clone: Additional DNA sequences in this sample encode the identical CDR3. This chain connects TRBV4-2 to TRBJ1-2; D is perhaps TRBD1 (5 bases). The CDR3 runs 13 residues. V lost 3 bases and J lost 5, with 10 bases in between. The germline gives CDR1 LGHNA, CDR2 YNFKEQ. The CDR3 DNA is TGTGCCAGCAGCCAGGGCTCAGGGTATGGCTACACCTTC. Its translation is CASSQGSGYGYTF.

This clone came up a few times. The chain combines TRBV2 with TRBJ2-2, with TRBD1 matching 7 bases. Per germline, CDR1 SNHLY and CDR2 FYNNEI. The trim removed 3 bases at V and 7 bases at J, leaving 11 bases unmatched. This CDR3 has 16 residues. CDR3 coding DNA: TGTGCCAGCAGTGATCCCAACAGGGGTTTCGGCGGGGAGCTGTTTTTT. Translation gives CASSDPNRGFGGELFF.

The V gene is TRBV9, the J gene TRBJ2-1; D unresolved. The V end lost 4 bases, the J end lost 8 bases, and 19 bases lay between the germline ends. Germline lookup yields CDR1 SGDLS and CDR2 YYNGEE. The CDR3 is 15 residues long. In DNA, the CDR3 is TGTGCCAGCAGCCCCGCGGTTCTAGGGAAGGATGAGCAGTTCTTC. This codes for CASSPAVLGKDEQFF.

For the CDR3, the DNA is TGTGCCAGCAGTCGCAGGACTAGCGGGGGGAGTAAGAACGAGCAGTACTTC. The encoded protein is CASSRRTSGGSKNEQYF. The rearrangement joins TRBV27 to TRBJ2-7, with 14 bases fitting TRBD2. The CDR3 is made up of 17 amino acids. The junction had 11 bases not matched to a gene; V was cut back by 5 bases and J by 5 bases. Germline V gene sequence: CDR1 MNHEY, CDR2 SMNVEV (reference sequence).

This chain joins TRBV12-3 or TRBV12-4 and TRBJ1-1; D may be TRBD1 (5 bases). The CDR3 covers 11 residues. Between the trimmed V and J ends, which lost 2 bases and 10 bases, there was a span of 8 bases. The CDR3 coding sequence is TGTGCCAGCAGTTTACAGGGAGCAGCTTTCTTT. Protein sequence: CASSLQGAAFF.

The chain employs TRBV21-1 and TRBJ1-5; whether TRBD1, the table's D call, matches the DNA was not checked. TRBV21-1 is deemed a pseudogene. The CDR3 runs to 17 residues. Here the CDR3 reads CASSKAMDRGRNQPQHF. The CDR3 region has the DNA TGTGCCAGCAGCAAAGCAATGGACAGGGGTAGGAATCAGCCCCAGCATTTT.

The J gene is TRBJ2-5, the V gene TRBV2, with 10 bases that match TRBD1. CDR1 and CDR2 (germline): SNHLY, FYNNEI. Trimming cost V 4 bases and J 5 bases; bases outside gene matches: 4. The CDR3 extends over 14 amino acids. This CDR3 is CASSGQGAVETQYF. The DNA for the CDR3 is TGTGCCAGCAGTGGACAGGGGGCGGTGGAGACCCAGTACTTC.

The chain uses TRBV4-2 and TRBJ1-3; D is unresolved. The CDR3 spans 18 residues. Germline V gene lookup returns CDR1 LGHNA and CDR2 YNFKEQ. The V and J ends lost 0 bases and 4 bases respectively, with 19 bases between them. The CDR3 nucleotides are TGTGCCAGCAGCCAAGATTCGGCTCTACCCGGGCGAGGAAACACCATATATTTT. Its translation: CASSQDSALPGRGNTIYF.

The CDR3 sequence: CASSIDAEDTEAFF. For the CDR3, the DNA is TGTGCCAGTAGTATAGATGCAGAGGACACTGAAGCTTTCTTT. This chain joins TRBV19 and TRBJ1-1; D is ambiguous. V was shortened by 0 bases and J by 3 bases, with 8 bases between the two germline ends. The CDR3 runs to 14 residues. Per germline, CDR1 LNHDA and CDR2 SQIVND (reference sequence).

In regard to this clone: This specimen includes other DNA sequences encoding the same CDR3. The V call is TRBV18, the J call TRBJ2-3, with a weak D call TRBD2 (6 bases). The ends were cut back, 0 bases at V and 2 bases at J, with 6 bases in the middle. Germline assignment: CDR1 KGHSH and CDR2 LQKENI. The length of the CDR3 is 14 residues. CDR3 sequence (DNA): TGTGCCAGCTCACCACCGGGACTCACAGATACGCAGTATTTT. Translated, it gives CASSPPGLTDTQYF.

The chain links TRBV7-9 to TRBJ2-2; D is unresolved. Germline CDR1 SEHNR, CDR2 FQNEAQ (reference sequence). The CDR3 has 12 amino acids. Trimming left V 2 bases short and J 2 bases short, with 0 bases between. CDR3 sequence reads: CASSLNTGELFF. In nucleotides, the CDR3 is TGTGCCAGCAGCTTAAACACCGGGGAGCTGTTTTTT.

The chain joins TRBV6-5 to TRBJ2-7; 7 nucleotides align to TRBD1. The V gene's germline CDR1 is MNHEY and CDR2 SVGAGI. The V gene end was trimmed by 0 bases and the J gene end by 6 bases; junction bases not matched to a gene: 2. The CDR3 loop spans 13 amino acids. In DNA, the CDR3 is TGTGCCAGCAGTTACTCGGACAGGTTCGAGCAGTACTTC. It translates to CASSYSDRFEQYF.

CDR3: CASRALAGVYNEQFF. DNA of the CDR3: TGTGCCAGCAGGGCACTAGCGGGGGTTTACAATGAGCAGTTCTTC. This chain links TRBV5-8 with TRBJ2-1; TRBD2 aligns across 11 bases. The germline V gene encodes CDR1 SGHTS and CDR2 YDEGEE. J was trimmed by 4 bases and V by 5 bases; bases with no gene match: 5. The CDR3 is 15 amino acids. The complete variable domain, with remaining parts taken from reference TRBV5-8 and TRBJ2-1, reads EAGVTQSPTHLIKTRGQQATLRCSPISGHTSVYWYQQALGLGLQFLLWYDEGEERNRGNFPPRFSGRQFPNYSSELNVNALELEDSALYLCASRALAGVYNEQFFGPGTRLTVL.

The chain uses TRBV10-3 and TRBJ2-2; TRBD1 might be the D (6 bases). Germline values: CDR1 ENHRY, CDR2 SYGVKD. The V and J ends lost 1 base and 2 bases respectively, with 11 bases between them. This CDR3 spans 16 amino acids. CDR3 sequence (DNA): TGTGCCATCAGTGAGTTTGGACAGACCAACACCGGGGAGCTGTTTTTT. The encoded protein is CAISEFGQTNTGELFF.

The rearrangement joins TRBV27 to TRBJ1-5; 7 bases are shared with TRBD1. After removal of 6 bases from V and 2 bases from J, the junction contained 13 bases not matched to a gene. Germline V gives CDR1 MNHEY, CDR2 SMNVEV (reference sequence). CDR3 length: 17 amino acids. The CDR3 loop reads CASRRLFRGGGNQPQHF. The DNA of the CDR3 is TGTGCCAGCAGACGACTATTCAGGGGGGGCGGCAATCAGCCCCAGCATTTT.

V usage is TRBV30 and J usage is TRBJ1-2; 7 positions match TRBD1. From germline, CDR1 is GTSNPN and CDR2 SVGIG (reference sequence). Trimming took 2 bases from V and 8 from J; bases not matched to a gene: 5. The CDR3 spans 12 residues. The CDR3 loop reads CAWSQGGGGYTF. CDR3 in DNA: TGTGCCTGGAGTCAGGGGGGAGGCGGCTACACCTTC.